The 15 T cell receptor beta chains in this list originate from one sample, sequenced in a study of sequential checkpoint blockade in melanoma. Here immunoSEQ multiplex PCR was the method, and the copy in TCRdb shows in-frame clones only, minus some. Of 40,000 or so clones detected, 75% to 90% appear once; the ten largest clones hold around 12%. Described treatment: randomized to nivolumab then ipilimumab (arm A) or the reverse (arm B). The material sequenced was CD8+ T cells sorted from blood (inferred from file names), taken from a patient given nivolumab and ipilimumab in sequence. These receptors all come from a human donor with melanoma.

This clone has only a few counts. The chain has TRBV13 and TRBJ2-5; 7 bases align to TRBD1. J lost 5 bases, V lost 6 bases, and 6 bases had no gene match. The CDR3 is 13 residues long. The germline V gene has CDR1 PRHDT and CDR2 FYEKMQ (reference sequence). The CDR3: CASRSTGTETQYF. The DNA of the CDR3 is TGTGCCAGCAGATCGACAGGGACGGAGACCCAGTACTTC.

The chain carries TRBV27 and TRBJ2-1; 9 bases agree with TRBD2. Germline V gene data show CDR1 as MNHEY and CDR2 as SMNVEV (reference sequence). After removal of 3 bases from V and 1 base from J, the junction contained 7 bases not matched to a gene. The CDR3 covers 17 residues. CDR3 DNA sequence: TGTGCCAGCAGTTTGAGTAGCGGGAGTGAATCCTACAATGAGCAGTTCTTC. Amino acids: CASSLSSGSESYNEQFF.

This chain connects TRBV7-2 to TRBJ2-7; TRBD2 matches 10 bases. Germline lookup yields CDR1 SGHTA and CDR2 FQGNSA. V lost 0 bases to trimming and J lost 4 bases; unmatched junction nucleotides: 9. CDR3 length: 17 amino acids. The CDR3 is CASSLATSSGSTYEQYF. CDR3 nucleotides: TGTGCCAGCAGCTTAGCGACTTCTAGCGGGAGTACTTACGAGCAGTACTTC.

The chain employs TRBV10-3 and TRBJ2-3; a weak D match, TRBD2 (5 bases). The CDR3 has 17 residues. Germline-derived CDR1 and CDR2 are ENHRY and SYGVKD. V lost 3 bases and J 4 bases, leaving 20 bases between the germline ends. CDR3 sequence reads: CAISEDLVGLAADTQYF. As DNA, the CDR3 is TGTGCCATCAGTGAAGATCTGGTTGGTCTAGCAGCAGATACGCAGTATTTT.

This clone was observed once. The CDR3, as DNA: TGTGCCAGCAGTAGCGGGAACTATGGCTACACCTTC. Amino acid sequence: CASSSGNYGYTF. The chain carries TRBV27 and TRBJ1-2; no firm D call. Looked up from germline, CDR1 is MNHEY and CDR2 is SMNVEV (reference sequence). V lost 5 bases, J lost 2 bases, and 6 bases lay in between. The CDR3 is made up of 12 amino acids.

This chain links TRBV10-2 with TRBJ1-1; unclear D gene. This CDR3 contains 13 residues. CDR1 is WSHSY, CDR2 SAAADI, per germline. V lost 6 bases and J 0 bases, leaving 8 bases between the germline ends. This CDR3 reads CASRNLVNTEAFF. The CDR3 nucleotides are TGCGCCAGCAGGAACCTAGTGAACACTGAAGCTTTCTTT.

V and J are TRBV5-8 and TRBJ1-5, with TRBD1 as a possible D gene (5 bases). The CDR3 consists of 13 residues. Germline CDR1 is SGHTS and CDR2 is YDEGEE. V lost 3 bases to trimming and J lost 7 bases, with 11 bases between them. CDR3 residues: CASSYQGIQPQHF. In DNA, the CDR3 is TGTGCCAGCAGCTACCAGGGTATCCAGCCCCAGCATTTT.

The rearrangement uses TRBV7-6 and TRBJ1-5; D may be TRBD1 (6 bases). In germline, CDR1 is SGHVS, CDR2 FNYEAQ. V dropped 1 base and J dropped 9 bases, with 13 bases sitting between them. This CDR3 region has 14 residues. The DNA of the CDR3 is TGTGCCAGCAGCTTAGGGACAGACAATGGGCCCCAGCATTTT. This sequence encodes CASSLGTDNGPQHF.

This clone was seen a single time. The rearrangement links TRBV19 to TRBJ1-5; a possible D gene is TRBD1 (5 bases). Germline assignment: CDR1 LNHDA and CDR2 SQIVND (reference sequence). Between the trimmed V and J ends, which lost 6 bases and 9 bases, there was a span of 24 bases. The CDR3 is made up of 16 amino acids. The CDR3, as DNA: TGTGCCAGTAGGCCTACTCCAGAGGGGTACGGGAGGCCCCAGCATTTT. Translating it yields CASRPTPEGYGRPQHF.

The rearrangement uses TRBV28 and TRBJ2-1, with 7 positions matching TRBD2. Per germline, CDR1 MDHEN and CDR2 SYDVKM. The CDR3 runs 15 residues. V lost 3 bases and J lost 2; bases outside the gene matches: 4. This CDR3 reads CASSFGRGTYNEQFF. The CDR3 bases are TGTGCCAGCAGTTTTGGGCGGGGGACCTACAATGAGCAGTTCTTC.

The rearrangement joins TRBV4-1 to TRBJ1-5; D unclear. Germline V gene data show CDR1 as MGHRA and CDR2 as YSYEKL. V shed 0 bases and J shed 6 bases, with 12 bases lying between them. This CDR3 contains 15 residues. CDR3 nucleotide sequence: TGCGCCAGCAGCCAAGAAGGGCGGGGAAGTCAGCCCCAGCATTTT. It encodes CASSQEGRGSQPQHF.

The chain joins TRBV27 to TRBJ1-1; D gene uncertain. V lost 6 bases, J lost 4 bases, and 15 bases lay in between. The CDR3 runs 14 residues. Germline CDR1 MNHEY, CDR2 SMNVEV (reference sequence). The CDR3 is CASRPGLKATEAFF. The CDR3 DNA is TGTGCCAGCAGGCCGGGTCTTAAGGCCACTGAAGCTTTCTTT.

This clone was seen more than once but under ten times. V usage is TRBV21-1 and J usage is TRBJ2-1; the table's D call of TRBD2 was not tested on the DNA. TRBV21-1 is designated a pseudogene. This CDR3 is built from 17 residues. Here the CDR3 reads CARTGTSGRLRGNEQFF. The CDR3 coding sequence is TGTGCCAGGACCGGGACTAGCGGGAGGTTGAGGGGGAATGAGCAGTTCTTC.

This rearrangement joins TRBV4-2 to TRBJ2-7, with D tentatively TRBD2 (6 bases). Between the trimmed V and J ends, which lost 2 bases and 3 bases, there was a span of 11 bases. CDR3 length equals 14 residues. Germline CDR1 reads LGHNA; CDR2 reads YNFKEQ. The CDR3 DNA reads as TGTGCCAGCAGCCAATACATCGGGGGCTACGAGCAGTACTTC. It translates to CASSQYIGGYEQYF.

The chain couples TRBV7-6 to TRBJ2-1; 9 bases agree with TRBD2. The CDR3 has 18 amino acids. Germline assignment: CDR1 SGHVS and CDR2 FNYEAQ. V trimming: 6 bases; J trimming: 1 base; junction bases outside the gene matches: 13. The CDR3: CASSSRRGTSTSYNEQFF. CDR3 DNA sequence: TGTGCCAGCAGTTCTAGAAGAGGGACTAGCACGTCCTACAATGAGCAGTTCTTC.